The 24 T cell receptor beta chains reported below all come from one sample, sequenced in a study of PD-1 blockade in classical Hodgkin lymphoma. The method was immunoSEQ multiplex PCR; TCRdb's version includes in-frame clones alone and lacks a portion of them. In the table there are almost 95,000 clones, around 80% of which are singletons. Time point meaning: cycle 4 day 1 (C4D1), after 6 weeks of nivolumab. All trial patients relapsed after autologous stem cell transplantation. The sequencing here drew on peripheral blood mononuclear cells (PBMCs), taken before the fourth cycle of nivolumab. The receptors originated from a human donor with classical Hodgkin lymphoma.

V gene TRBV7-8 combines with J gene TRBJ2-7; D is uncertain. V lost 1 base and J lost 0, with 7 bases in between. CDR1 is SGHVS, CDR2 FQNEAQ, per germline. The CDR3 sequence is 14 residues long. The DNA for the CDR3 is TGTGCCAGCAGCTTAGACAGTCACTCCTACGAGCAGTACTTC. Translating gives CASSLDSHSYEQYF.

This chain joins TRBV7-9 and TRBJ1-4, with a weak D call TRBD1 (5 bases). Germline CDR1 and CDR2: SEHNR and FQNEAQ (reference sequence). CDR3 length: 15 amino acids. The V end was cut by 6 bases, the J end by 5 bases, with 16 bases between. The CDR3 loop is CASRSTGTWNEKLFF. The CDR3 DNA reads as TGTGCCAGCAGGTCAACAGGAACGTGGAATGAAAAACTGTTTTTT.

The gene calls are TRBV6-6 and TRBJ2-7; TRBD1 matches 7 bases. Germline V CDR1 and CDR2: MNHNY, SVGAGI (reference sequence). This CDR3 region has 14 residues. The V gene end was trimmed by 4 bases and the J gene end by 2 bases; junction bases not matched to a gene: 5. The DNA of the CDR3 is TGTGCCAGCAGTTTGACAGGGATAACCTACGAGCAGTACTTC. It encodes CASSLTGITYEQYF.

V gene TRBV19 combines with J gene TRBJ2-5, with D possibly TRBD2 on 6 matching bases. V lost 6 bases and J lost 2, with 16 bases in between. This CDR3 contains 15 residues. Germline CDR1 LNHDA, CDR2 SQIVND (reference sequence). This CDR3 is CASRRLGAEQETQYF. The CDR3 DNA reads TGTGCCAGTAGAAGACTAGGCGCGGAACAAGAGACCCAGTACTTC.

The rearrangement links TRBV5-1 to TRBJ2-3, with D tentatively TRBD2 (5 bases). V shed 4 bases and J shed 1 base, with 16 bases lying between them. Germline loops: CDR1 SGHRS, CDR2 YFSETQ. The CDR3 spans 16 residues. CDR3 in amino acids: CASSPPGNAGTDTQYF. CDR3 DNA: TGCGCCAGCAGCCCCCCGGGGAACGCCGGCACAGATACGCAGTATTTT.

The chain uses TRBV7-9 and TRBJ1-2, with D possibly TRBD1 on 6 matching bases. CDR3 length: 13 amino acids. Germline lookup yields CDR1 SEHNR and CDR2 FQNEAQ (reference sequence). Between the trimmed V and J ends, which lost 1 base and 9 bases, there was a span of 12 bases. The CDR3 spells CASSLGLDRSYTF. Here the CDR3 DNA reads TGTGCCAGCAGCTTAGGGCTGGACAGAAGCTACACCTTC. The whole variable domain, remainder taken from reference TRBV7-9 and TRBJ1-2, is DTGVSQNPRHKITKRGQNVTFRCDPISEHNRLYWYRQTLGQGPEFLTYFQNEAQLEKSRLLSDRFSAERPKGSFSTLEIQRTEQGDSAMYLCASSLGLDRSYTFGSGTRLTVV.

The rearrangement joins TRBV7-6 to TRBJ2-2, with 11 bases matching TRBD2. This CDR3 spans 20 amino acids. The germline V gene has CDR1 SGHVS and CDR2 FNYEAQ. The J segment lost 2 bases and the V segment lost 3 bases, leaving 14 bases of the junction unmatched. The CDR3 nucleotides are TGTGCCAGCAGCTTGGTAGCGGGAGGGGGTACGGCGGCTAACACCGGGGAGCTGTTTTTT. Translation: CASSLVAGGGTAANTGELFF.

The genes are TRBV13 and TRBJ2-7; TRBD2 matches 11 bases. In germline, CDR1 is PRHDT, CDR2 FYEKMQ (reference sequence). V lost 4 bases and J lost 2; bases outside the gene matches: 4. CDR3 length: 15 amino acids. CDR3 coding DNA: TGTGCCAGCAGCTCGGGGACTAGCGGTCCCTACGAGCAGTACTTC. Protein sequence: CASSSGTSGPYEQYF. The full variable domain, its missing parts supplied by reference TRBV13 and TRBJ2-7, is AAGVIQSPRHLIKEKRETATLKCYPIPRHDTVYWYQQGPGQDPQFLISFYEKMQSDKGSIPDRFSAQQFSDYHSELNMSSLELGDSALYFCASSSGTSGPYEQYFGPGTRLTVT.

This clone was seen a single time. This chain joins TRBV10-3 and TRBJ2-5; 11 bases fit TRBD1. The CDR3 covers 15 residues. The ends lost 3 bases at V and 5 bases at J; junction bases unmatched: 5. Per germline, CDR1 ENHRY and CDR2 SYGVKD. CDR3 residues: CAISDSGQGGETQYF. In DNA form, the CDR3 reads TGTGCCATCAGTGATTCGGGACAGGGGGGCGAGACCCAGTACTTC.

V is TRBV5-1 and J is TRBJ2-3; D remains unclear. Trimming took 0 bases from V and 2 from J, leaving 13 bases between them. The CDR3 is 16 residues long. CDR1 and CDR2 (germline): SGHRS, YFSETQ. CDR3 nucleotides: TGCGCCAGCAGCTTGGGACTTCTGCTCTCCACAGATACGCAGTATTTT. Residues: CASSLGLLLSTDTQYF.

This chain uses TRBV10-3 with TRBJ2-7; TRBD2 is a possible D gene (6 bases). The CDR3 sequence is 14 residues long. Germline V gives CDR1 ENHRY, CDR2 SYGVKD. V lost 9 bases to trimming and J lost 0 bases, with 15 bases between them. CDR3 loop: CAIGIGTHSYEQYF. CDR3 DNA: TGTGCCATTGGGATAGGGACTCACTCCTACGAGCAGTACTTC.

The CDR3, as DNA: TGTGCCAGTAGGTCCCGGGGGGCCTACGAGCAGTACTTC. Protein sequence: CASRSRGAYEQYF. The genes are TRBV19 and TRBJ2-7, with 7 bases fitting TRBD2. Looked up from germline, CDR1 is LNHDA and CDR2 is SQIVND (reference sequence). The CDR3 runs 13 residues. V lost 6 bases to trimming and J lost 2 bases; unmatched junction nucleotides: 4.

The chain links TRBV5-1 to TRBJ2-7, with D uncertain. The ends were cut back, 2 bases at V and 0 bases at J, with 9 bases in the middle. Germline lookup yields CDR1 SGHRS and CDR2 YFSETQ. The CDR3 covers 14 residues. CDR3 bases: TGCGCCAGCAGCTTTCGTGGCGTCTCCTACGAGCAGTACTTC. Its translation is CASSFRGVSYEQYF.

The chain couples TRBV10-3 to TRBJ2-7; 8 bases line up with TRBD2. V lost 10 bases and J lost 5; bases outside the gene matches: 7. The germline gives CDR1 ENHRY, CDR2 SYGVKD. This CDR3 region has 12 residues. As DNA, the CDR3 is TGTGCCAGCTCCGGGACTAGTGACGAGCAGTACTTC. Its translation is CASSGTSDEQYF.

The V and J genes are TRBV27 and TRBJ2-1; 13 bases agree with TRBD2. Losses at the gene ends were 5 bases for V and 7 bases for J; bases not matched to a gene: 8. This CDR3 comprises 16 residues. The V gene's germline CDR1 is MNHEY and CDR2 SMNVEV (reference sequence). The CDR3 sequence: CASSPGTSGMSNEQFF. As DNA, the CDR3 is TGTGCCAGCAGTCCAGGGACTAGCGGGATGAGTAATGAGCAGTTCTTC.

This chain connects TRBV2 to TRBJ2-5; no reliable D call. Between the trimmed V and J ends, which lost 2 bases and 1 base, there was a span of 8 bases. Germline lookup yields CDR1 SNHLY and CDR2 FYNNEI. The CDR3 has 14 residues. CDR3: CASSELTAQETQYF. CDR3 in DNA: TGTGCCAGCAGTGAACTCACCGCCCAAGAGACCCAGTACTTC.

The chain uses TRBV7-9 and TRBJ2-7, with D possibly matching TRBD1 (5 bases). The length of the CDR3 is 14 residues. Between the trimmed V and J ends, which lost 5 bases and 5 bases, there was a span of 16 bases. Germline V gives CDR1 SEHNR, CDR2 FQNEAQ (reference sequence). CDR3 region: CASSPLSWGHEQYF. In nucleotides, the CDR3 is TGTGCCAGCAGCCCGCTCTCGTGGGGCCACGAGCAGTACTTC. Complete variable domain (other parts from reference TRBV7-9 and TRBJ2-7): DTGVSQNPRHKITKRGQNVTFRCDPISEHNRLYWYRQTLGQGPEFLTYFQNEAQLEKSRLLSDRFSAERPKGSFSTLEIQRTEQGDSAMYLCASSPLSWGHEQYFGPGTRLTVT.

This clone occurred a few times. The V call is TRBV2, the J call TRBJ1-2; 7 nucleotides agree with TRBD1. CDR1 SNHLY and CDR2 FYNNEI come from the germline V gene. J was trimmed by 3 bases and V by 5 bases; bases with no gene match: 6. CDR3 length equals 14 residues. This CDR3 reads CASSSWDSYYGYTF. Here the CDR3 DNA reads TGTGCCAGCAGTTCCTGGGACAGCTACTATGGCTACACCTTC.

This clone was picked up one time. This rearrangement joins TRBV6-1 to TRBJ2-7, with D maybe TRBD2 (6 bases). Germline V lookup: CDR1 MNHNS, CDR2 SASEGT. The length of the CDR3 is 15 residues. V was cut by 6 bases and J by 4 bases, with 19 bases left in between. The CDR3 loop reads CASSRDGAGGYEQYF. The CDR3 DNA sequence: TGTGCCAGCAGCAGGGACGGAGCAGGAGGGTACGAGCAGTACTTC.

The V call is TRBV19, the J call TRBJ2-4; 9 positions agree with TRBD1. The CDR3 length is 15 residues. Per the germline V gene, CDR1 is LNHDA and CDR2 is SQIVND (reference sequence). Trimming cost V 4 bases and J 6 bases; bases outside gene matches: 7. CDR3 region: CASSTGTGPRNIQYF. CDR3 nucleotides: TGTGCCAGTAGTACCGGGACAGGGCCTAGAAACATTCAGTACTTC.

Here the CDR3 DNA reads TGTGCCAGTAGTATAGAGCCAACCAGGACCTACGAGCAGTACTTC. Encoded protein: CASSIEPTRTYEQYF. The J gene is TRBJ2-7, the V gene TRBV19; D is ambiguous. Trimming removed 0 bases from V and 2 bases from J, with 11 bases in between. Germline V gene data show CDR1 as LNHDA and CDR2 as SQIVND (reference sequence). CDR3 length: 15 residues.

The CDR3 DNA sequence: TGCAGCGTTGGGGCGGGCCTGGAATGGTCGAACACTGAAGCTTTCTTT. Its translation is CSVGAGLEWSNTEAFF. The rearrangement uses TRBV29-1 and TRBJ1-1; D is ambiguous. Trimming took 4 bases from V and 1 from J, leaving 19 bases between them. The germline V gene encodes CDR1 SQVTM and CDR2 ANQGSEA. This CDR3 has 16 amino acids.

This rearrangement joins TRBV6-5 to TRBJ1-1; the D gene is possibly TRBD1 (5 bases). CDR3 length equals 15 residues. V was cut by 5 bases and J by 0 bases, with 13 bases left in between. Germline V gene data show CDR1 as MNHEY and CDR2 as SVGAGI. The CDR3 sequence: CASSHGRGLNTEAFF. As DNA, the CDR3 is TGTGCCAGCAGTCACGGTAGGGGATTGAACACTGAAGCTTTCTTT.

This clone was counted once. The V and J genes are TRBV6-6 and TRBJ2-7; unclear D gene. Germline V gives CDR1 MNHNY, CDR2 SVGAGI (reference sequence). CDR3 length: 14 residues. V lost 5 bases and J 2 bases, leaving 13 bases between the germline ends. CDR3 in amino acids: CASSPHLPPYEQYF. The DNA for the CDR3 is TGTGCCAGCAGTCCACACCTCCCCCCCTACGAGCAGTACTTC.